The clone carrying this T cell receptor beta chain has ten or more counts. What it recognizes is unknown. This specimen comes from a study of T-cell reconstitution after alpha-beta-depleted transplantation in children. General study findings and limits: There were reportedly several hundred expanded graft clones from which alpha-beta T cells came about two months after transplant. Diversity of TCRbeta at day 60 was high in some patients, arising from surviving recipient T cells and thymic progenitors.

As it was prepared, the TCRbeta library received unique molecular identifiers. TCRdb re-derived calls from the PCR reads in MiXCR, one entry per CDR3 protein. The table records around 250,000 distinct CDR3 sequences, more than 20% of them present only once. The CDR3 is made up of 15 amino acids. Trimming took 0 bases from V and 2 from J, leaving 12 bases between them. Germline CDR1 reads SGHRS; CDR2 reads YFSETQ. Here the sequenced sample was PBMCs, taken before TCRalphabeta/CD19-depleted stem cell transplant. The rearrangement uses TRBV5-1 and TRBJ2-7; possible D gene TRBD1, 6 bases. This TCR was recovered from a girl aged 2-10 years with Fanconi anemia, due to receive a stem cell transplant. CDR3 DNA: TGCGCCAGCAGCTTGGAGACAGGTGGGGCCTACGAGCAGTACTTC. Translation: CASSLETGGAYEQYF.